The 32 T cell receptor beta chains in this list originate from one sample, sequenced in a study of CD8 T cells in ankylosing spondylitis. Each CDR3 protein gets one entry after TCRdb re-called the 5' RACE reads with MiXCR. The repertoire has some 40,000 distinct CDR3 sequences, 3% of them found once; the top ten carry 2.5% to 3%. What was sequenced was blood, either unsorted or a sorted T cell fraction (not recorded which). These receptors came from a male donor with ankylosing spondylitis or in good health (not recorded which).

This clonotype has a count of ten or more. This CDR3 is CASSVEGLLNEQFF. The CDR3 DNA reads TGTGCCAGCAGCGTAGAGGGACTCCTTAATGAGCAGTTCTTC. The rearrangement uses TRBV9 and TRBJ2-1, with D maybe TRBD2 (6 bases). CDR3 size: 14 residues. The V end was cut by 0 bases, the J end by 7 bases, with 11 bases between. Germline CDR1 reads SGDLS; CDR2 reads YYNGEE.

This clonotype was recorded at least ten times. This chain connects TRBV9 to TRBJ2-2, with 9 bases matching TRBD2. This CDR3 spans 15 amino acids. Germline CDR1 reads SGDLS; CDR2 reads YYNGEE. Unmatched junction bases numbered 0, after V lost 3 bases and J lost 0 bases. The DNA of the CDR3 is TGTGCCAGCAGCGGGACTAGCGCGAACACCGGGGAGCTGTTTTTT. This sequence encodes CASSGTSANTGELFF.

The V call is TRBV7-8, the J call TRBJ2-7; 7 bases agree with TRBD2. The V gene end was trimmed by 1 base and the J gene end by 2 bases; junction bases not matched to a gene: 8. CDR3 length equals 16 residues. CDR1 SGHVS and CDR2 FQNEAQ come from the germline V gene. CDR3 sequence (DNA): TGTGCCAGCAGCTTAGGCGTCCTAGCGGCCACCTACGAGCAGTACGTC. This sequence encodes CASSLGVLAATYEQYV.

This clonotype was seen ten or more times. CDR3 region: CASSVGTRGNTEAFF. The DNA of the CDR3 is TGTGCCAGCAGCGTAGGCACTAGGGGGAACACTGAAGCTTTCTTT. The rearrangement joins TRBV9 to TRBJ1-1; a weak D match, TRBD1 (5 bases). Germline CDR1 is SGDLS and CDR2 is YYNGEE. V was shortened by 0 bases and J by 1 base, with 10 bases between the two germline ends. CDR3 length: 15 amino acids. The full variable domain, its missing parts supplied by reference TRBV9 and TRBJ1-1, is DSGVTQTPKHLITATGQRVTLRCSPRSGDLSVYWYQQSLDQGLQFLIQYYNGEERAKGNILERFSAQQFPDLHSELNLSSLELGDSALYFCASSVGTRGNTEAFFGQGTRLTVV.

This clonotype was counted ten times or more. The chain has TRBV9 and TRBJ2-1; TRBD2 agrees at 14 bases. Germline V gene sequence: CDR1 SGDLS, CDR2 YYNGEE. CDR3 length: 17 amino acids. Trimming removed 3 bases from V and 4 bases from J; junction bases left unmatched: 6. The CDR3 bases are TGTGCCAGCAGCGGCTCGACTAGCGGGAGGGGGTACAATGAGCAGTTCTTC. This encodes CASSGSTSGRGYNEQFF.

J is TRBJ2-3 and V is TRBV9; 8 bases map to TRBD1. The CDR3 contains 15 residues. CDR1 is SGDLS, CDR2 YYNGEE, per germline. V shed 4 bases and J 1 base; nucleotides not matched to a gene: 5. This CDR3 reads CASSFDRGGTDTQYF. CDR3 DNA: TGTGCCAGCAGCTTCGACAGGGGCGGCACAGATACGCAGTATTTT.

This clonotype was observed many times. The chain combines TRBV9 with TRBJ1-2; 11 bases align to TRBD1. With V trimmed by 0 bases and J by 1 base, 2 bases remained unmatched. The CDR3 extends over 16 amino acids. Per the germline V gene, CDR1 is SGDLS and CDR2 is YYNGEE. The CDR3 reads CASSVADRGLNYGYTF. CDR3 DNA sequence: TGTGCCAGCAGCGTAGCGGACAGGGGGCTTAACTATGGCTACACCTTC.

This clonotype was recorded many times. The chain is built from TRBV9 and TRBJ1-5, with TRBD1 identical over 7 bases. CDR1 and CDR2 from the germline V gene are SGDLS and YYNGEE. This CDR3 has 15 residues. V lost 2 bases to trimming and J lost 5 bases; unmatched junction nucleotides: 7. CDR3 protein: CASSVGDSEYQPQHF. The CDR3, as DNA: TGTGCCAGCAGCGTGGGGGACAGCGAGTATCAGCCCCAGCATTTT.

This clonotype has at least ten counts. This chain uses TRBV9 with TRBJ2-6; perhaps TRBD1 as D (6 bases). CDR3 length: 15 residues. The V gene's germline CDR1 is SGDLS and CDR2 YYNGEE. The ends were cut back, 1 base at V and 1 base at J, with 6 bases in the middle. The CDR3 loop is CASSVTGSGANVLTF. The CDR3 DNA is TGTGCCAGCAGCGTAACAGGGTCTGGGGCCAACGTCCTGACTTTC.

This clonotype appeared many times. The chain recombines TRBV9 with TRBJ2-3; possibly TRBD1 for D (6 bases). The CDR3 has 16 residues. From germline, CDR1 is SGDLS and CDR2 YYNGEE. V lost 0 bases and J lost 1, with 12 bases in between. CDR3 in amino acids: CASSVGVQGRTDTQYF. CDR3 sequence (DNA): TGTGCCAGCAGCGTAGGAGTTCAGGGGCGCACAGATACGCAGTATTTT.

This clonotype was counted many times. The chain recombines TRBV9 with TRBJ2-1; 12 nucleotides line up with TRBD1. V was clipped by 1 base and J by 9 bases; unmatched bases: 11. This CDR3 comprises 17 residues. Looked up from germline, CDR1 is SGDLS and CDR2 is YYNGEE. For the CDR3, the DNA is TGTGCCAGCAGCGTAAATTCCGGGACAGGGGGCTTGGGTGAGCAGTTCTTC. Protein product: CASSVNSGTGGLGEQFF.

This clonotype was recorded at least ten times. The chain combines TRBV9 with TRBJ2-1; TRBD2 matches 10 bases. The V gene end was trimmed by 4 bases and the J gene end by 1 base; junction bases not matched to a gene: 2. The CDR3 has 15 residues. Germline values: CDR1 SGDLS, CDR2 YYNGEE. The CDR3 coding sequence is TGTGCCAGCAGCCTACTAGCGGGATCCTACAATGAGCAGTTCTTC. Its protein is CASSLLAGSYNEQFF.

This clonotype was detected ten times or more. The DNA for the CDR3 is TGTGCCAGCAGCGCACAGGGGGGGACGAGGAACACTGAAGCTTTCTTT. Protein sequence: CASSAQGGTRNTEAFF. The chain is built from TRBV9 and TRBJ1-1, with 8 bases that match TRBD1. The CDR3 is 16 residues long. CDR1 is SGDLS, CDR2 YYNGEE, per germline. Losses at the gene ends were 3 bases for V and 1 base for J; bases not matched to a gene: 8.

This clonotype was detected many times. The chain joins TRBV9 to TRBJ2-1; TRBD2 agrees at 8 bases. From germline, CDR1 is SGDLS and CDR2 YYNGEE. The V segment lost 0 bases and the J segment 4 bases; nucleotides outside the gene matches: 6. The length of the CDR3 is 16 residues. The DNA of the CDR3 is TGTGCCAGCAGCGTAGTGGTCGGGGGGGCTTACAATGAGCAGTTCTTC. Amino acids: CASSVVVGGAYNEQFF. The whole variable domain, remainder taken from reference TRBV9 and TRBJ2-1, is DSGVTQTPKHLITATGQRVTLRCSPRSGDLSVYWYQQSLDQGLQFLIQYYNGEERAKGNILERFSAQQFPDLHSELNLSSLELGDSALYFCASSVVVGGAYNEQFFGPGTRLTVL.

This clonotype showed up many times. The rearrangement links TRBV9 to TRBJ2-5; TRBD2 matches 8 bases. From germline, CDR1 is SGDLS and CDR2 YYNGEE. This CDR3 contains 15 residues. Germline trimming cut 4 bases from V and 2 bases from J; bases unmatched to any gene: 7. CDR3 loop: CASSTSGGPQETQYF. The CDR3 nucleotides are TGTGCCAGCAGCACCTCGGGGGGGCCGCAAGAGACCCAGTACTTC.

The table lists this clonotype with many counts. The DNA of the CDR3 is TGTGCCAGCAGATTACTAGCGGGAGACGAGCAGTACGTC. Translated: CASRLLAGDEQYV. V gene TRBV21-1 combines with J gene TRBJ2-7; TRBD2 is the table's D call and was not checked against the DNA. TRBV21-1 is a pseudogene. This CDR3 spans 13 amino acids.

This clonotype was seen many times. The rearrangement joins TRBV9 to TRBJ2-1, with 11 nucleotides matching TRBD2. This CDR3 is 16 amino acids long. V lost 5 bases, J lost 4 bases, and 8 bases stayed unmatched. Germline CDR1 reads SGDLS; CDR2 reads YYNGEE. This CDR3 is CASSGGLADVYNEQFF. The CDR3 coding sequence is TGTGCCAGCAGTGGGGGACTAGCGGATGTTTACAATGAGCAGTTCTTC.

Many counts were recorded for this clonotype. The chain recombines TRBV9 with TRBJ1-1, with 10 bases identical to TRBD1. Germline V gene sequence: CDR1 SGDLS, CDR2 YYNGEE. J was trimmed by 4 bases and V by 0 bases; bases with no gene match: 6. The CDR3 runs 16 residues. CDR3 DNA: TGTGCCAGCAGCGTAGTGACAGGGGGCTTGGGCACTGAAGCTTTCTTT. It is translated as CASSVVTGGLGTEAFF.

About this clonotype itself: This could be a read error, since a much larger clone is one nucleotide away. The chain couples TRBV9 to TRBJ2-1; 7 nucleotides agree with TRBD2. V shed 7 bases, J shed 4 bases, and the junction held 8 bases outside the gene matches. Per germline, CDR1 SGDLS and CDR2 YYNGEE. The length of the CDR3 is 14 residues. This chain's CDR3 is CASGREFGYNEQFF. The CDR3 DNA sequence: TGTGCCAGCGGGCGGGAGTTCGGGTACAATGAGCAGTTCTTC.

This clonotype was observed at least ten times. CDR3 sequence: CASSLTDDEKLFF. DNA of the CDR3: TGTGCCAGCAGCTTGACGGATGATGAAAAACTGTTTTTT. This chain links TRBV9 with TRBJ1-4; D uncertain. Germline lookup yields CDR1 SGDLS and CDR2 YYNGEE. The CDR3 loop spans 13 amino acids. Trimming took off 4 bases at V and 6 bases at J, with 10 bases between the two ends.

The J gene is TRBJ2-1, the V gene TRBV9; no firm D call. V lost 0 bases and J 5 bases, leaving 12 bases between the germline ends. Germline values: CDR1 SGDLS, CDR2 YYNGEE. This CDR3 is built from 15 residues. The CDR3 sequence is CASSVDRPEHNEQFF. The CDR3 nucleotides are TGTGCCAGCAGCGTAGATCGCCCGGAACACAATGAGCAGTTCTTC.

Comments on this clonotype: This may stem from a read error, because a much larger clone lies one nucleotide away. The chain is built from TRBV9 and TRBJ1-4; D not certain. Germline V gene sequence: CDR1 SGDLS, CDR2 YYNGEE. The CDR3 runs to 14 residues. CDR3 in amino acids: CARSVSGLGEKLFF. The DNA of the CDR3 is TGTGCCCGCAGCGTATCCGGGTTAGGTGAAAAACTGTTTTTT.

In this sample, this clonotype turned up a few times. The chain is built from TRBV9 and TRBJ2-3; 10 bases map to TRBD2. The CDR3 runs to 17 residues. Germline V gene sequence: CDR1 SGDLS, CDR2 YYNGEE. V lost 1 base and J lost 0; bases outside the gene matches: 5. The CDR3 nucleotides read TGTGCCAGCAGCGTATCTTTAGCGGGGGGTAGCACAGATACGCAGTATTTT. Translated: CASSVSLAGGSTDTQYF.

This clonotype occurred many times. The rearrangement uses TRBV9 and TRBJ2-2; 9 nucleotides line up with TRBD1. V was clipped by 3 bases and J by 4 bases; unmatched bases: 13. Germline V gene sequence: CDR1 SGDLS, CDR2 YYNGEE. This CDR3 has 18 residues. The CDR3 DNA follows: TGTGCCAGCAGCGGCGGGACAGGGAGAACCCCACCCACCGGGGAGCTGTTTTTT. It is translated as CASSGGTGRTPPTGELFF.

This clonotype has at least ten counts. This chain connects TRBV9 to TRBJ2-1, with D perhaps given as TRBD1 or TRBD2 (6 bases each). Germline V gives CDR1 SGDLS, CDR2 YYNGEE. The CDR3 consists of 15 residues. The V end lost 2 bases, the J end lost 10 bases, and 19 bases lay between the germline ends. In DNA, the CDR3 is TGTGCCAGCAGCGTCGGGGGATGGCAGGGGTCGGAGCAGTTCTTC. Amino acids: CASSVGGWQGSEQFF.

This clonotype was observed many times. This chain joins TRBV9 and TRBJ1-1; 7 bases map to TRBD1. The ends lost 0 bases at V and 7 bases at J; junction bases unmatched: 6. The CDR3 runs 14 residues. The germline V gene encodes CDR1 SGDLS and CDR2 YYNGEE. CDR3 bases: TGTGCCAGCAGCGTAGGGGGGGCAGGGGGTGAAGCTTTCTTT. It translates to CASSVGGAGGEAFF. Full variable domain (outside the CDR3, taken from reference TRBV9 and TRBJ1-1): DSGVTQTPKHLITATGQRVTLRCSPRSGDLSVYWYQQSLDQGLQFLIQYYNGEERAKGNILERFSAQQFPDLHSELNLSSLELGDSALYFCASSVGGAGGEAFFGQGTRLTVV.

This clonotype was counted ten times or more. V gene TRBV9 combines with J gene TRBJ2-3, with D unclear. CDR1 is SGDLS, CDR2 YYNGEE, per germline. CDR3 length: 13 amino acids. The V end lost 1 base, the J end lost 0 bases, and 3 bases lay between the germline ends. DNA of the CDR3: TGTGCCAGCAGCGTAAAAAGCACAGATACGCAGTATTTT. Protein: CASSVKSTDTQYF.

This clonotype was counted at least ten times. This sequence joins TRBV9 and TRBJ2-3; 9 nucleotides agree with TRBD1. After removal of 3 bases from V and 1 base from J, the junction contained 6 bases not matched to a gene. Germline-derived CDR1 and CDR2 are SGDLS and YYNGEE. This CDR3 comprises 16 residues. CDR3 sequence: CASSEMTGGRTDTQYF. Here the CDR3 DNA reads TGTGCCAGCAGCGAGATGACAGGGGGGCGCACAGATACGCAGTATTTT.

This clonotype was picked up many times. DNA for the CDR3: TGTGCCAGCAGGGCCCAGACTAGTGACAATTCACCCCTCCACTTT. It codes for CASRAQTSDNSPLHF. This chain links TRBV27 with TRBJ1-6; D gene uncertain. This CDR3 spans 15 amino acids. CDR1 MNHEY and CDR2 SMNVEV come from the germline V gene (reference sequence). V lost 6 bases and J lost 7, with 16 bases in between.

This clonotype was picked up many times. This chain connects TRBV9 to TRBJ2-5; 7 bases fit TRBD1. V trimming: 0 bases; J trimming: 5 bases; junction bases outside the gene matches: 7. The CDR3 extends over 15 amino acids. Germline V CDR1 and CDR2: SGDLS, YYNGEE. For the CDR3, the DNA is TGTGCCAGCAGCGTAGGAGCGACAGGGTTGGAGACCCAGTACTTC. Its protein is CASSVGATGLETQYF.

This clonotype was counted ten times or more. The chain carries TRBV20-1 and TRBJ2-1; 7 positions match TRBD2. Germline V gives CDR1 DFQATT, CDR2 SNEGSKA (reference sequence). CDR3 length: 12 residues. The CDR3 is CSRGVSYNEQFF. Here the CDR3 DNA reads TGCAGCCGGGGGGTCTCCTACAATGAGCAGTTCTTC.

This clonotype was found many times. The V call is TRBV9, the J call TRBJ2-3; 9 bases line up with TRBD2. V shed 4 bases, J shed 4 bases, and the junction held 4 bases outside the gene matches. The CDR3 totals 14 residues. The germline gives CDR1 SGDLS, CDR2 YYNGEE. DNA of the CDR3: TGTGCCAGCAGCCCCCGGACTAGCGCAGATACGCAGTATTTT. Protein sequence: CASSPRTSADTQYF.